These T cell receptor beta chains were read from a single sample in a study of cytomegalovirus exposure and HLA in healthy donors. Repertoires were generated with immunoSEQ multiplex PCR, while TCRdb's copy carries only in-frame clones and drops some. This sample lists about 200,000 clones; its ten largest clones have 0.74%. Input material: PBMCs. The receptors derive from a boy aged 5-17 years in good health and CMV-seronegative. Both conserved end residues are part of each CDR3. A D gene is named only where the DNA matches it firmly.

V gene	J gene	D gene	CDR3 length	CDR3 protein	CDR3 DNA
TRBV2	TRBJ2-2	TRBD2	14	CASVGLALTGELFF	TGTGCCAGCGTTGGACTAGCGCTCACCGGGGAGCTGTTTTTT
TRBV28	TRBJ1-2	TRBD1	15	CASSTRSPGGYGYTF	TGTGCCAGCAGTACAAGAAGTCCAGGGGGCTATGGCTACACCTTC
TRBV4-2	TRBJ1-3	.	16	CASSHREAISGNTIYF	TGTGCCAGCAGCCACCGGGAAGCTATCTCTGGAAACACCATATATTTT
TRBV7-8	TRBJ1-2	.	14	CASSSGRLFYGYTF	TGTGCCAGCAGCTCAGGGCGCCTCTTCTATGGCTACACCTTC
TRBV28	TRBJ2-7	.	14	CASSLFDSYYEQYF	TGTGCCAGCAGTTTGTTCGACAGTTACTACGAGCAGTACTTC
TRBV27	TRBJ2-2	TRBD1	15	CASSFRDRNTGELFF	TGTGCCAGCAGTTTTCGGGACAGGAACACCGGGGAGCTGTTTTTT
TRBV5-1	TRBJ1-1	.	15	CASSFIVGGDTEAFF	TGCGCCAGCAGCTTCATAGTAGGGGGGGACACTGAAGCTTTCTTT
TRBV6-5	TRBJ2-4	TRBD1	15	CASSLTGVAKNIQYF	TGTGCCAGCAGTTTGACAGGGGTAGCCAAAAACATTCAGTACTTC
TRBV7-3	TRBJ2-2	.	14	CASSQEGNTGELFF	TGTGCCAGCAGCCAGGAGGGGAACACCGGGGAGCTGTTTTTT
TRBV4-2	TRBJ2-7	TRBD1	14	CASRKDRGSYEQYF	TGTGCCAGCAGGAAGGACAGGGGGTCCTACGAGCAGTACTTC